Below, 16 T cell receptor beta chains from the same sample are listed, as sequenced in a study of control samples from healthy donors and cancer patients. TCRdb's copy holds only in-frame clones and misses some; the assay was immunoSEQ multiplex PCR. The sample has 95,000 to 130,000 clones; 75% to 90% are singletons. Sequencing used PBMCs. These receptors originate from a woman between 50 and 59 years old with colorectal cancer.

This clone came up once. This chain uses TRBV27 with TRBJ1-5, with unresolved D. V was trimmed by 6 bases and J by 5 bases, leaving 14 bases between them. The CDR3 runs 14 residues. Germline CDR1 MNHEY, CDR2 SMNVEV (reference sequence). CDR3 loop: CASSPWYVDQPQHF. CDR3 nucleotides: TGTGCCAGCAGCCCCTGGTATGTCGATCAGCCCCAGCATTTT.

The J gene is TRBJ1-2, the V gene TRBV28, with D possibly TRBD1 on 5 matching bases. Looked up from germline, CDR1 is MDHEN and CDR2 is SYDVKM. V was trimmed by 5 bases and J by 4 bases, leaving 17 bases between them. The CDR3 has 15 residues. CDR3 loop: CASSPGTVSGYGYTF. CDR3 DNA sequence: TGTGCCAGCAGTCCCGGGACGGTTTCAGGCTATGGCTACACCTTC.

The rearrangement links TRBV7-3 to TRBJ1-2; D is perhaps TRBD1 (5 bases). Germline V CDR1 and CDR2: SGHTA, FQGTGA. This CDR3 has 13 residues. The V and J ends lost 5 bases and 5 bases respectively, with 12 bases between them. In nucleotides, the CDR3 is TGTGCCAGCAGCCAAGGGGAAAAATATGGCTACACCTTC. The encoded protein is CASSQGEKYGYTF.

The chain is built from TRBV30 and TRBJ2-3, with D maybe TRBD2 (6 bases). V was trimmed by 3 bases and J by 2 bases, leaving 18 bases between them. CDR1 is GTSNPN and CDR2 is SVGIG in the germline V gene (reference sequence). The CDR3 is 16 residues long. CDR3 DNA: TGTGCCTGGAGACTCCAGCCTAGCGTCCTCACAGATACGCAGTATTTT. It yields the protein CAWRLQPSVLTDTQYF.

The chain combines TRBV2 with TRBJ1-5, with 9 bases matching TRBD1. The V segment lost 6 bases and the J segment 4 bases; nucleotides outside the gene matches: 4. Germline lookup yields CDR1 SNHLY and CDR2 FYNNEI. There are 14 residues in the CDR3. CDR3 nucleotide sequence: TGTGCCAGCAGCCAAGGACAGGGGAATCAGCCCCAGCATTTT. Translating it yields CASSQGQGNQPQHF.

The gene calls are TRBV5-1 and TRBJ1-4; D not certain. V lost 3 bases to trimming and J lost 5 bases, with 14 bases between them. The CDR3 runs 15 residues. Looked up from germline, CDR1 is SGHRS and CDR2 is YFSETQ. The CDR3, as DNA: TGCGCCAGCAGCTCGCGGCTGGGGATGAATGAAAAACTGTTTTTT. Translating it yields CASSSRLGMNEKLFF.

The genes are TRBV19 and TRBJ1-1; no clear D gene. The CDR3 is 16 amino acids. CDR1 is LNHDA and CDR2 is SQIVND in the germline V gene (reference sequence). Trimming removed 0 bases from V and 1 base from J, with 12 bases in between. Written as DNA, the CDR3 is TGTGCCAGTAGTATAGATGGGATTCGGAAGAACACTGAAGCTTTCTTT. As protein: CASSIDGIRKNTEAFF.

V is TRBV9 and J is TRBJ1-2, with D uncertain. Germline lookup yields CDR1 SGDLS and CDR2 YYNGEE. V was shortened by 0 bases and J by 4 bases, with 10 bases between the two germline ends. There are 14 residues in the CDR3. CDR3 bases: TGTGCCAGCAGCGTAGATGAAGGACCCTATGGCTACACCTTC. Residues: CASSVDEGPYGYTF.

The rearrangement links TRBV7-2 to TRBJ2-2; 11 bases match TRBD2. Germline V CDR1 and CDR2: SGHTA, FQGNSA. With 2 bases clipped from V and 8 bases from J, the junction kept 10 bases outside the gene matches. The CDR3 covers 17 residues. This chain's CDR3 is CASSLTSGSLGMGELFF. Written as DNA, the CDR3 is TGTGCCAGCAGCTTAACTAGCGGGAGTTTAGGGATGGGGGAGCTGTTTTTT.

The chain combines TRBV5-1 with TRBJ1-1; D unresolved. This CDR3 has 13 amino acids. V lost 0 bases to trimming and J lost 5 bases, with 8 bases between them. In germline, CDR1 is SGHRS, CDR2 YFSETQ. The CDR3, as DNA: TGCGCCAGCAGCTTGGTGGGTCGGACTGAAGCTTTCTTT. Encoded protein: CASSLVGRTEAFF. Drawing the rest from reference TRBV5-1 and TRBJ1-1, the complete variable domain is KAGVTQTPRYLIKTRGQQVTLSCSPISGHRSVSWYQQTPGQGLQFLFEYFSETQRNKGNFPGRFSGRQFSNSRSEMNVSTLELGDSALYLCASSLVGRTEAFFGQGTRLTVV.

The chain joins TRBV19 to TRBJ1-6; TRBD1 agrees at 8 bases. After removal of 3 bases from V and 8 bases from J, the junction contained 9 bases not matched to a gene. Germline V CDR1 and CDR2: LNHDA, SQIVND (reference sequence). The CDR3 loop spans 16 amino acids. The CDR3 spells CASSIRGGTGDSPLHF. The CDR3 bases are TGTGCCAGTAGTATCCGAGGGGGGACAGGCGATTCACCCCTCCACTTT.

The CDR3 loop is CASRPDIQETQYF. In nucleotides, the CDR3 is TGTGCCAGCAGGCCAGATATCCAAGAGACCCAGTACTTC. The V and J genes are TRBV12-3 or TRBV12-4 and TRBJ2-5; D gene unclear. The CDR3 sequence is 13 residues long. V lost 6 bases, J lost 1 base, and 9 bases lay in between.

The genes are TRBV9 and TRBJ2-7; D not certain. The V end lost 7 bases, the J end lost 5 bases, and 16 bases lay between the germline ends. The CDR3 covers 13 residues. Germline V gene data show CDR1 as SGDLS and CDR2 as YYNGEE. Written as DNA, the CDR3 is TGTGCCAGCGGACGGCCGTCCGAAGACGAGCAGTACTTC. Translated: CASGRPSEDEQYF.

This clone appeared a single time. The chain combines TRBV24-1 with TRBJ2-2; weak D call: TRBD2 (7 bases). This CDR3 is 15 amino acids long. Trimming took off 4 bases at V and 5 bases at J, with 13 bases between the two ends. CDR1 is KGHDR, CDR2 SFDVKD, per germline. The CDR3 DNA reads TGTGCCACCAGTGACAGCGGGACACCGACCGGGGAGCTGTTTTTT. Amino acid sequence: CATSDSGTPTGELFF.

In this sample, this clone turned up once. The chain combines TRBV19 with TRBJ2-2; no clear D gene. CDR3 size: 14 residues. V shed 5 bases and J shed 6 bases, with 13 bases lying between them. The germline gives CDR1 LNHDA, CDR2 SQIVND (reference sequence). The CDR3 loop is CASSLGWSAGELFF. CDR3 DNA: TGTGCCAGTAGTTTGGGTTGGTCGGCCGGGGAGCTGTTTTTT.

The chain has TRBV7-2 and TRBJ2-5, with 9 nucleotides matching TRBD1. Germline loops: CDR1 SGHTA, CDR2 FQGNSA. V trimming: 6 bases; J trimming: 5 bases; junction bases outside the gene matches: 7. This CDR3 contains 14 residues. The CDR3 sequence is CASSHTGGRETQYF. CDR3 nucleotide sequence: TGTGCCAGCAGTCATACAGGGGGCCGGGAGACCCAGTACTTC. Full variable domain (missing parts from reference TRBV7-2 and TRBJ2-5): GAGVSQSPSNKVTEKGKDVELRCDPISGHTALYWYRQSLGQGLEFLIYFQGNSAPDKSGLPSDRFSAERTGGSVSTLTIQRTQQEDSAVYLCASSHTGGRETQYFGPGTRLLVL.